Shown below are 15 T cell receptor beta chains from a single sample sequenced in a study of OX40 agonist ivuxolimab in advanced cancers. TCRdb's table, derived via immunoSEQ multiplex PCR, lists solely in-frame clones and lacks some. Here the sample spans about 79,000 clones, about 91% being singletons. Sequencing used CD4+ or CD8+ T cells sorted from blood, obtained in a trial of the OX40 agonist ivuxolimab. These receptors all stem from an adult with an advanced solid tumor such as melanoma, head and neck, liver or kidney cancer.

CDR3: CASGPTSGSLRNEQFF. The CDR3 nucleotides read TGTGCTAGTGGTCCGACTAGCGGGAGCTTGAGAAATGAGCAGTTCTTC. The chain has TRBV12-5 and TRBJ2-1; 12 bases agree with TRBD2. Trimming cost V 5 bases and J 7 bases; bases outside gene matches: 9. The germline gives CDR1 LGHNT, CDR2 FRNRAP. This CDR3 has 16 amino acids.

The V gene is TRBV10-3, the J gene TRBJ1-5, with D tentatively TRBD1 (6 bases). CDR3 size: 15 residues. With 11 bases removed from V and 3 bases from J, the gap between germline ends came to 20 bases. Germline CDR1 is ENHRY and CDR2 is SYGVKD. The chain's CDR3 is CASAPSDRHNQPQHF. Here the CDR3 DNA reads TGTGCCTCAGCCCCGTCGGACAGACACAATCAGCCCCAGCATTTT.

V is TRBV30 and J is TRBJ2-7; 7 bases agree with TRBD2. CDR3 size: 14 residues. The J segment lost 2 bases and the V segment lost 3 bases, leaving 7 bases of the junction unmatched. Germline CDR1 reads GTSNPN; CDR2 reads SVGIG (reference sequence). The CDR3: CAWSPSGGTYEQYF. CDR3 sequence (DNA): TGTGCCTGGAGCCCCTCGGGGGGTACCTACGAGCAGTACTTC.

The chain joins TRBV11-2 to TRBJ2-6; D might be TRBD1 (5 bases). The germline V gene encodes CDR1 SGHAT and CDR2 FQNNGV. This CDR3 is built from 15 residues. The V and J ends lost 5 bases and 4 bases respectively, with 12 bases between them. The CDR3 sequence is CASSPPGYGANVLTF. The DNA for the CDR3 is TGTGCCAGCAGCCCCCCAGGGTACGGGGCCAACGTCCTGACTTTC.

This chain connects TRBV12-5 to TRBJ2-1; 10 bases agree with TRBD1. The germline gives CDR1 LGHNT, CDR2 FRNRAP. The CDR3 runs to 16 residues. The junction had 6 bases not matched to a gene; V was cut back by 2 bases and J by 5 bases. CDR3 protein: CASGLITTGGHNEQFF. The CDR3 DNA sequence: TGTGCTAGTGGTTTGATAACGACAGGGGGCCACAATGAGCAGTTCTTC.

This clone was detected only once. The gene calls are TRBV5-1 and TRBJ2-3; possibly TRBD2 for D (5 bases). CDR3 length equals 13 residues. Per germline, CDR1 SGHRS and CDR2 YFSETQ. Trimming left V 5 bases short and J 0 bases short, with 7 bases between. The CDR3 bases are TGCGCCAGCAGGTGGACTAGCACAGATACGCAGTATTTT. Its translation: CASRWTSTDTQYF.

V is TRBV30 and J is TRBJ1-1; 10 nucleotides match TRBD1. CDR3 size: 16 residues. The V gene end was trimmed by 0 bases and the J gene end by 3 bases; junction bases not matched to a gene: 7. Germline CDR1 is GTSNPN and CDR2 is SVGIG (reference sequence). The CDR3 DNA reads TGTGCCTGGAGTGTTTCCCGGACAGGGGGGCACACTGAAGCTTTCTTT. This translates into CAWSVSRTGGHTEAFF.

The chain carries TRBV25-1 and TRBJ1-1, with 9 bases matching TRBD1. The V gene's germline CDR1 is MGHDK and CDR2 SYGVNS. The CDR3 has 18 amino acids. With V trimmed by 5 bases and J by 0 bases, 13 bases remained unmatched. CDR3 sequence: CASSPIPGQGWVNTEAFF. The CDR3 DNA follows: TGTGCCAGCAGTCCTATTCCGGGACAGGGATGGGTGAACACTGAAGCTTTCTTT. Filled out from reference TRBV25-1 and TRBJ1-1, the complete variable domain reads EADIYQTPRYLVIGTGKKITLECSQTMGHDKMYWYQQDPGMELHLIHYSYGVNSTEKGDLSSESTVSRIRTEHFPLTLESARPSHTSQYLCASSPIPGQGWVNTEAFFGQGTRLTVV.

V gene TRBV9 combines with J gene TRBJ2-2; 12 bases are shared with TRBD2. This CDR3 is built from 17 residues. Unmatched junction bases numbered 10, after V lost 4 bases and J lost 6 bases. The germline V gene encodes CDR1 SGDLS and CDR2 YYNGEE. The CDR3 here is CASSPRTSGKLAGELFF. The CDR3 coding sequence is TGTGCCAGCAGCCCGAGGACTAGCGGGAAGTTGGCCGGGGAGCTGTTTTTT.

J is TRBJ2-2 and V is TRBV6-5; no clear D. Germline V lookup: CDR1 MNHEY, CDR2 SVGAGI. CDR3 length equals 11 residues. V lost 7 bases, J lost 2 bases, and 2 bases lay in between. This CDR3 reads CASKNTGELFF. CDR3 nucleotide sequence: TGTGCCAGCAAAAACACCGGGGAGCTGTTTTTT.

The CDR3 DNA is TGTGCCAGCAGTGATAATTATGGCCGTGGAAACACCATATATTTT. Its translation: CASSDNYGRGNTIYF. This chain links TRBV25-1 with TRBJ1-3; D gene ambiguous. The germline V gene encodes CDR1 MGHDK and CDR2 SYGVNS. Trimming cost V 3 bases and J 3 bases, with 12 bases left between them. CDR3 size: 15 residues.

This rearrangement joins TRBV9 to TRBJ1-4, with 12 bases fitting TRBD1. V shed 2 bases, J shed 7 bases, and the junction held 0 bases outside the gene matches. The length of the CDR3 is 14 residues. Germline V gene sequence: CDR1 SGDLS, CDR2 YYNGEE. Here the CDR3 reads CASSVGQGAEKLFF. CDR3 in DNA: TGTGCCAGCAGCGTGGGACAGGGGGCTGAAAAACTGTTTTTT.

V is TRBV2 and J is TRBJ1-1, with D uncertain. Trimming removed 4 bases from V and 6 bases from J, with 12 bases in between. Germline loops: CDR1 SNHLY, CDR2 FYNNEI. The CDR3 length is 13 residues. The chain's CDR3 is CASSVGVTAEAFF. CDR3 in DNA: TGTGCCAGCAGTGTAGGAGTTACAGCTGAAGCTTTCTTT.

This clone was seen a handful of times. This chain links TRBV15 with TRBJ1-2, with D hard to call. The V and J ends lost 0 bases and 12 bases respectively, with 17 bases between them. The CDR3 covers 14 residues. Germline loops: CDR1 LNHNV, CDR2 YYDKDF (reference sequence). The CDR3 loop reads CATSRDGSGVGHTF. The CDR3 bases are TGTGCCACCAGCAGAGATGGGTCCGGGGTTGGGCACACCTTC.

J is TRBJ2-7 and V is TRBV5-1; D uncertain. Germline loops: CDR1 SGHRS, CDR2 YFSETQ. The CDR3 extends over 15 amino acids. V lost 4 bases and J lost 0, with 14 bases in between. As DNA, the CDR3 is TGCGCCAGCAGCCGCGTCCAAGATTTCTCCTACGAGCAGTACTTC. Translation gives CASSRVQDFSYEQYF.